This T cell receptor beta chain was sequenced in a study of T-cell memory formation after mild COVID-19. A single record per CDR3 protein comes from TCRdb applying MiXCR to the 5' RACE reads. The sample shows about 270,000 distinct CDR3 sequences, about a sixth of them seen only once. This clonotype was counted ten times or more. Its specificity is not known. CDR3 length equals 15 residues. V shed 5 bases and J shed 1 base, with 12 bases lying between them. Germline loops: CDR1 SGHTA, CDR2 FQGNSA. General study results and limits: In pre-infection memory, a portion of responding clones appeared, which suggested that cross-reactive memory joined. Whether day 37 second-wave clones are SARS-CoV-2-specific was not confirmed. CD4/CD8 balance characterized clones contracting day 15 to 85, and CD4+ skew characterized later expanders. Contracting CD4+ clones lay largely in CM and EM, with CD8+ ones residing in EMRA.

The sequenced material came from PBMCs or a T cell subset sorted from them (not recorded which). The J gene is TRBJ1-3, the V gene TRBV7-2, with D possibly TRBD1 on 5 matching bases. The sequence derives from a man aged 18 to 35 who had mild COVID-19 (a few samples of this study predate the infection). Cell type and time point are not known. DNA for the CDR3: TGTGCCAGCAGCAAAGCACAGGCATCTGGAAACACCATATATTTT. It specifies CASSKAQASGNTIYF. The whole variable domain, remainder taken from reference TRBV7-2 and TRBJ1-3, is GAGVSQSPSNKVTEKGKDVELRCDPISGHTALYWYRQSLGQGLEFLIYFQGNSAPDKSGLPSDRFSAERTGGSVSTLTIQRTQQEDSAVYLCASSKAQASGNTIYFGEGSWLTVV.